In its sample, the clone carrying this T cell receptor beta chain was seen once. This entry is derived from a study of shared clonotypes between healthy human individuals. V was clipped by 1 base and J by 0 bases; unmatched bases: 11. The germline V gene encodes CDR1 LGHNA and CDR2 YNFKEQ. There are 19 residues in the CDR3. Clones were read by immunoSEQ multiplex PCR, and TCRdb kept only the in-frame ones, dropping some. The sample comprises over a million clones, more than 60% of which are singletons, and over 1.3% rests with the top ten. What was sequenced was memory CD4+ T cells sorted from blood. Documented subset: CD45RA-negative fraction. The chain carries TRBV4-2 and TRBJ2-5; 10 bases line up with TRBD1. The origin of this receptor is a man between 18 and 35 years old in good health. CDR3 region: CASSQAVGPGQGYQETQYF. The CDR3 region has the DNA TGTGCCAGCAGCCAAGCAGTTGGTCCGGGACAGGGGTACCAAGAGACCCAGTACTTC.